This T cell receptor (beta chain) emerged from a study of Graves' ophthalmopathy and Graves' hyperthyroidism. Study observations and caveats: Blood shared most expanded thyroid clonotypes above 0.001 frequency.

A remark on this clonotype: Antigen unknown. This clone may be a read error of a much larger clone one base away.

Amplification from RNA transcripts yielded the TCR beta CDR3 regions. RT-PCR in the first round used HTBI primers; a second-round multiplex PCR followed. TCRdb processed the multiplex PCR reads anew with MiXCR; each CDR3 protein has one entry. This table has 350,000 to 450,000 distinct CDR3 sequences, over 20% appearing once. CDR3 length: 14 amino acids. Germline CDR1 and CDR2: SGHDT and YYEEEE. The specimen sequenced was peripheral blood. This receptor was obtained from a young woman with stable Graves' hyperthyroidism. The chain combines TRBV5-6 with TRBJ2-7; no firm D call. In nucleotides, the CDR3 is TGTGCCAGCAGCTTGGATGCCACCTCCTACGAGCAGTGCTTC. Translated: CASSLDATSYEQCF.